This T cell receptor (beta chain) was observed in a study of T cell responses to AZD1222 COVID-19 vaccine. Study findings and constraints: The peak T cell response came first, and repertoires were sampled only after it.

A word on this clone: Antigen specificity is unknown.

Sequenced by immunoSEQ multiplex PCR; TCRdb stores in-frame clones only, minus some. The sample consists of some 150,000 clones, approximately 95% of them appearing once. With 2 bases removed from V and 7 bases from J, the gap between germline ends came to 11 bases. Germline V gene data show CDR1 as PRHDT and CDR2 as FYEKMQ (reference sequence). The CDR3 sequence is 14 residues long. The sequencing here drew on peripheral blood, taken on day 0 of MenACWY control vaccination. The chain couples TRBV13 to TRBJ1-4; possible D gene TRBD1, 5 bases. This receptor was identified in an adult in good health. This CDR3 reads CASSLIGEGEKLFF. CDR3 DNA sequence: TGTGCCAGCAGCTTAATAGGGGAGGGTGAAAAACTGTTTTTT.